This T cell receptor (beta chain) derives from a study of blood T cell repertoires in COVID-19 (dated by TCRdb to the early 2020s). As for the study more broadly: Samples covering the acute and convalescent phases of COVID-19 were provided by collaborators in the United States, Italy and Spain. The material from the prospective study consisted of cDNA or gDNA derived from T cells, B-cell-depleted T cells, or PBMCs. Deeply sampled blood TCRbeta repertoires from subjects exposed to, actively infected with, or recovered from COVID-19 were included in the dataset. A freely available public database, intended as a resource for researchers studying the immune response to SARS-CoV-2, is where the repertoires were released. The samples were drawn from two sources: the first 160 participants of the ongoing ImmuneRACE study, and 1,254 subjects contributed by 6 global collaborators. Sample metadata almost always included a de-identified subject ID, COVID-19 status, age in years and sex. Where available, HLA class I and class II types were taken from metadata supplied by the sample provider and were not determined by assay-based typing.

TCRbeta CDR3 regions were amplified from genomic DNA by means of the immunoSEQ Assay, a bias-controlled multiplex PCR. Per the authors' processing: The number of nucleated cells in each sample was estimated from the amplification of reference gene primers within the assay. To quantify the absolute abundance of each unique TCRbeta CDR3 rearrangement, sequence reads were collapsed and filtered. For each sample, productive Simpson clonality was calculated by taking the square root of Simpson's diversity index across productive rearrangements. TCRdb took over this immuneACCESS table, retaining in-frame rearrangements with V and J assigned. Such tables are incomplete; in checked studies, under half of the missing clones stem from an unresolved V gene, and the remainder is unexplained. D and trimming were read from the DNA, whereas the V and J calls and clone size are those reported in that table. The sample records nearly 200,000 clones, approximately 90% of which are singletons. The ten largest make up roughly 6.2% of the sample.

Cut back by 1 base and 5 bases, the V and J ends lie 11 bases apart. CDR1 is given as SGHTA and CDR2 as FQGTGA, both from the germline V gene. The CDR3 spans 14 residues, from the cysteine through the phenylalanine. The retained sequence is limited to the CDR3, 42 bases, with the frame set at the first base. What the study reported, not specific to this receptor: The amount of clinical and demographic metadata varied by source and participant and was provided uncurated.

A second Seattle source provided samples from volunteer blood donors who had recovered from COVID-19. Whole blood was collected in K2EDTA tubes by collaborating institutions according to the institutions' own protocols. For TCRbeta analysis, collaborators shipped samples as frozen whole blood, isolated PBMCs, or DNA extracted from either of those sample types. In the case of this clone: Its antigen remains unidentified. No per-base quality is available; no much larger clone lies one base away.

The receptor was isolated from a woman between 35 and 50 years old who had recovered from COVID-19. Recombination joined TRBV7-3 with TRBJ2-5; TRBD2 is possibly the D segment (6 matching bases). Sequenced input: peripheral blood. The CDR3: CASSLSGAGETQYF. The nucleotide sequence reads as follows: TGTGCCAGCAGCTTAAGTGGGGCGGGGGAGACCCAGTACTTC.